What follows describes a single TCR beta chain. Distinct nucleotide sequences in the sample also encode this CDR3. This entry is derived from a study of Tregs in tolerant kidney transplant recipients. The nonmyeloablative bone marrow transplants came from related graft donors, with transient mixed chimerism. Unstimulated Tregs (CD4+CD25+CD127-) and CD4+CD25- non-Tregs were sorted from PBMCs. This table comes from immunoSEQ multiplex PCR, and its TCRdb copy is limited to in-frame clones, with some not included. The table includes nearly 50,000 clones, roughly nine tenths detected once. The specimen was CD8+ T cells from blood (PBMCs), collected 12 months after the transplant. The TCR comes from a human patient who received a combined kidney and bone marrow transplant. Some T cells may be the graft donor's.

CDR3 sequence reads: CASSLGRAYEQYF. The CDR3 DNA sequence: TGTGCCAGCAGCTTAGGCAGGGCCTACGAGCAGTACTTC. The chain links TRBV13 to TRBJ2-7; D perhaps matches TRBD1 (5 bases). Germline CDR1 is PRHDT and CDR2 is FYEKMQ (reference sequence). The CDR3 runs 13 residues. Between the trimmed V and J ends, which lost 0 bases and 2 bases, there was a span of 5 bases.